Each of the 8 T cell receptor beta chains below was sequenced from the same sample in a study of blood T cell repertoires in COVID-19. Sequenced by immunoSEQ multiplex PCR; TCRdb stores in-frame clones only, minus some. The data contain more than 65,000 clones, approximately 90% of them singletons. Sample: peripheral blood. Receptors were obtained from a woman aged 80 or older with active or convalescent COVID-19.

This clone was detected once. DNA for the CDR3: TGTGCCAGCAGCCCAAGGGGGCGGGTGGACATTCAGTACTTC. It codes for CASSPRGRVDIQYF. The chain has TRBV5-4 and TRBJ2-4; 7 bases are shared with TRBD1. Losses at the gene ends were 4 bases for V and 8 bases for J; bases not matched to a gene: 9. CDR1 and CDR2 (germline): SGHNT, YYREEE (reference sequence). CDR3 length equals 14 residues.

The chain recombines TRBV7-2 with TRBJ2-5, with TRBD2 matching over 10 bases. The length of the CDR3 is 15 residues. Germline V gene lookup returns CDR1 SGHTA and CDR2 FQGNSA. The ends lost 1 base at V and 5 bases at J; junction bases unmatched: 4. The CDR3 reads CASSLVRGLAETQYF. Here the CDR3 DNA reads TGTGCCAGCAGCTTAGTTAGGGGACTAGCGGAGACCCAGTACTTC.

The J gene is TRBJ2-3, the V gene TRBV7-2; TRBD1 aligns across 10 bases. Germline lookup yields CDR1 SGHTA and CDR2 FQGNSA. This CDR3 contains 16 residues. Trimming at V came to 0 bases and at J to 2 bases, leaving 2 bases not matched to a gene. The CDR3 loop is CASSLAGTGATDTQYF. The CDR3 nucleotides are TGTGCCAGCAGCTTAGCCGGGACAGGGGCCACAGATACGCAGTATTTT.

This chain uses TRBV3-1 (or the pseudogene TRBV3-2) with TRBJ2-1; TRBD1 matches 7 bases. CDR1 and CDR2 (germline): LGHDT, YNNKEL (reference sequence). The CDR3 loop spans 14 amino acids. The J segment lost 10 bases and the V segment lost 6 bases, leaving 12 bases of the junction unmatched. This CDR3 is CASRPKGQEEEQFF. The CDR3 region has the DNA TGTGCCAGCAGACCTAAAGGACAGGAGGAGGAGCAGTTCTTC.

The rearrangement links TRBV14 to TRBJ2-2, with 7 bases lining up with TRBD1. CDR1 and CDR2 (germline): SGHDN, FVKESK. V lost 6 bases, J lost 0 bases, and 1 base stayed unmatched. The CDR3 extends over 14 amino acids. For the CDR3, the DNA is TGTGCCAGCAGGGACAGGACGAACACCGGGGAGCTGTTTTTT. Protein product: CASRDRTNTGELFF.

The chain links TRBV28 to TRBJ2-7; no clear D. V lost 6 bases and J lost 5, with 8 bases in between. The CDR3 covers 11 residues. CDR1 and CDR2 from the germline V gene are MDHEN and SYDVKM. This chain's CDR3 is CASSSRDEQYF. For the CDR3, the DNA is TGTGCCAGCAGCTCTCGCGACGAGCAGTACTTC.

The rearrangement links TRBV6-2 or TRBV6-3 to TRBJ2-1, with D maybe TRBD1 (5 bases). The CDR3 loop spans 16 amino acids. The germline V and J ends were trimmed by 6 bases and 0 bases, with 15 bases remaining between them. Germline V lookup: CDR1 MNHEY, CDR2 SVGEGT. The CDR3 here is CASSRQSLGSYNEQFF. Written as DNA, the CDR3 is TGTGCCAGCAGCCGACAGTCCCTGGGCTCCTACAATGAGCAGTTCTTC.

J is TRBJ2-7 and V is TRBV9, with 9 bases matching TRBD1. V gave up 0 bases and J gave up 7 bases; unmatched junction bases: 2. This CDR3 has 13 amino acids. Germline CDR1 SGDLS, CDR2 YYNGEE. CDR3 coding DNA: TGTGCCAGCAGCGTAGATGGGACAGGGGAGCAGTACTTC. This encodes CASSVDGTGEQYF. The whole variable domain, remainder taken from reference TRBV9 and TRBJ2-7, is DSGVTQTPKHLITATGQRVTLRCSPRSGDLSVYWYQQSLDQGLQFLIQYYNGEERAKGNILERFSAQQFPDLHSELNLSSLELGDSALYFCASSVDGTGEQYFGPGTRLTVT.